One sample yielded the 8 T cell receptor beta chains listed below, sequenced in a study of T cell responses to AZD1222 COVID-19 vaccine (dated by TCRdb to about 2021). The meaning of the sample's time point label: baseline before first vaccination. Library preparation used the immunoSEQ multiplex PCR assay. This immuneACCESS table, as held by TCRdb, lists in-frame sequences with V and J called but not all clones. Of the missing ones, under half trace to an unresolved V gene in checked studies; the others have no known cause. Across this sample there are about 150,000 clones, with roughly 90% seen only once. Roughly 2.9% of the sample belongs to the ten largest clones. The sequencing used peripheral blood, collected on day 0 of AZD1222 vaccination. Every receptor here comes from an adult in good health.

The genes are TRBV27 and TRBJ2-3; D may be TRBD1 or TRBD2 (9 bases each). Germline CDR1 MNHEY, CDR2 SMNVEV (reference sequence). V was trimmed by 10 bases and J by 0 bases, leaving 32 bases between them. The CDR3 is 20 residues long. Here the CDR3 reads CATLRDRELAGGPSTDTQYF. The CDR3 DNA reads TGTGCCACCCTGCGGGACAGGGAGTTGGCGGGGGGGCCTAGCACAGATACGCAGTATTTT.

The V gene is TRBV5-1, the J gene TRBJ2-5; D is perhaps TRBD1 or TRBD2 (6 bases each). V was clipped by 4 bases and J by 2 bases, with 12 bases between them. Germline lookup yields CDR1 SGHRS and CDR2 YFSETQ. This CDR3 comprises 14 residues. CDR3 sequence: CASSPGAGQETQYF. The DNA for the CDR3 is TGCGCCAGCAGCCCGGGGGCGGGTCAAGAGACCCAGTACTTC.

The table lists this clone with a few counts. The chain carries TRBV7-9 and TRBJ1-1; no definite D call. This CDR3 is built from 11 residues. V was clipped by 3 bases and J by 8 bases, with 7 bases between them. Germline V CDR1 and CDR2: SEHNR, FQNEAQ (reference sequence). The CDR3 DNA is TGTGCCAGCAGCTTCGGGTCAGAAGCTTTCTTT. Translating gives CASSFGSEAFF.

The chain links TRBV4-1 to TRBJ2-1; D call uncertain. The V end lost 1 base, the J end lost 5 bases, and 12 bases lay between the germline ends. This CDR3 has 15 amino acids. Looked up from germline, CDR1 is MGHRA and CDR2 is YSYEKL. The CDR3 sequence is CASSQGSKGDNEQFF. DNA of the CDR3: TGCGCCAGCAGCCAAGGTTCTAAGGGCGACAATGAGCAGTTCTTC.

This chain joins TRBV28 and TRBJ2-7; D assignment may be TRBD1 or TRBD2 (6 bases each). The CDR3 spans 16 residues. V gave up 6 bases and J gave up 5 bases, with 23 bases separating them. From germline, CDR1 is MDHEN and CDR2 SYDVKM. The CDR3 DNA sequence: TGTGCCAGCAGCGTCCTTTCCGGGGGCGAGTGGGACGAGCAGTACTTC. Residues: CASSVLSGGEWDEQYF.

V gene TRBV29-1 combines with J gene TRBJ1-3; no firm D call. The CDR3 consists of 14 residues. Looked up from germline, CDR1 is SQVTM and CDR2 is ANQGSEA. V lost 0 bases to trimming and J lost 0 bases, with 6 bases between them. The CDR3 DNA is TGCAGCGTTGAAGACAGCTACTCTGGAAACACCATATATTTT. It yields the protein CSVEDSYSGNTIYF.

In DNA form, the CDR3 reads TGCGCCAGCAGCCAAGATCCCGCGGGGGGTGGTATTCAGTATTTT. It specifies CASSQDPAGGGIQYF. The chain couples TRBV4-3 to TRBJ2-3; 8 bases are a match to TRBD2. The CDR3 loop spans 15 amino acids. Germline V gene sequence: CDR1 LGHNA, CDR2 YSLEER. V lost 0 bases, J lost 12 bases, and 11 bases stayed unmatched.

A word on this clone: A much larger clone differs from this one at a single base, so this may be a read error. Other DNA sequences in the same sample also yield this CDR3. The chain joins TRBV5-1 to TRBJ2-2, with D perhaps TRBD2 (6 bases). V dropped 4 bases and J dropped 5 bases, with 21 bases sitting between them. The CDR3 spans 17 residues. The germline V gene encodes CDR1 SGHRS and CDR2 YFSETQ. The CDR3 DNA reads as TGCGCCAGCAGCAATCCCAAGACCGGGGGAAGGACCGGGGAGCTGTTTTTT. Translated: CASSNPKTGGRTGELFF. Full variable domain (outside the CDR3, taken from reference TRBV5-1 and TRBJ2-2): KAGVTQTPRYLIKTRGQQVTLSCSPISGHRSVSWYQQTPGQGLQFLFEYFSETQRNKGNFPGRFSGRQFSNSRSEMNVSTLELGDSALYLCASSNPKTGGRTGELFFGEGSRLTVL.